The 20 T cell receptor beta chains below come from one sample, sequenced in a study of T cells after posttransplantation cyclophosphamide. Cells defined as naive were viable CD3+CD4+ or CD3+CD8+ and CCR7+CD45RA+CD45RO-CD95-CD27+CD28+. The table came from immunoSEQ multiplex PCR; TCRdb's copy has only in-frame clones and leaves some out. This table holds approximately 23,000 clones, 97% found once. The specimen was naive CD4+ T cells sorted from PBMCs. Source of these receptors: a man aged 50-59 years in good health, CMV-negative, and a related stem cell transplant donor.

CDR3 coding DNA: TGTGCCAGCAGATTGTCCGCCCACATTTATAATTCACCCCTCCACTTT. It is translated as CASRLSAHIYNSPLHF. This chain joins TRBV2 and TRBJ1-6; no definite D call. CDR1 SNHLY and CDR2 FYNNEI come from the germline V gene. V was pared by 6 bases and J by 4 bases, with 16 bases between. The CDR3 is made up of 16 amino acids.

In regard to this clone: The junction differs from germline at one of its ends, possibly a read error. The chain employs TRBV5-4 and TRBJ2-5, with TRBD1 identical over 11 bases. This CDR3 contains 14 residues. Germline V CDR1 and CDR2: SGHNT, YYREEE (reference sequence). This CDR3 is CASRLDRGRETQYF. CDR3 DNA: TGTGCCAGCAGGTTGGACAGGGGGCGAGAGACCCAGTACTTC.

The chain joins TRBV7-9 to TRBJ1-1, with 7 bases identical to TRBD1. This CDR3 is 17 amino acids long. Germline values: CDR1 SEHNR, CDR2 FQNEAQ (reference sequence). V was pared by 3 bases and J by 1 base, with 11 bases of the junction left unmatched. The CDR3 loop is CASSFLTRGQQNTEAFF. The CDR3 coding sequence is TGTGCCAGCAGCTTTTTAACCCGGGGACAGCAGAACACTGAAGCTTTCTTT. The whole variable domain, filled in from reference TRBV7-9 and TRBJ1-1, reads DTGVSQNPRHKITKRGQNVTFRCDPISEHNRLYWYRQTLGQGPEFLTYFQNEAQLEKSRLLSDRFSAERPKGSFSTLEIQRTEQGDSAMYLCASSFLTRGQQNTEAFFGQGTRLTVV.

This clone is a singleton in its sample. The V call is TRBV27, the J call TRBJ2-5, with 13 bases identical to TRBD2. CDR1 and CDR2 from the germline V gene are MNHEY and SMNVEV (reference sequence). The CDR3 has 18 residues. Germline trimming cut 1 base from V and 4 bases from J; bases unmatched to any gene: 9. This CDR3 is CASSLYPSGLAGVETQYF. The CDR3 DNA follows: TGTGCCAGCAGTTTATATCCCTCCGGACTAGCGGGAGTAGAGACCCAGTACTTC.

This sequence joins TRBV4-3 and TRBJ2-1; the D gene is possibly TRBD2 (5 bases). V was pared by 1 base and J by 9 bases, with 13 bases between. CDR3 size: 14 residues. The germline V gene has CDR1 LGHNA and CDR2 YSLEER. The CDR3 coding sequence is TGCGCCAGCAGCCAAGGGGTTGCAGGAGGTGAGCAGTTCTTC. Translation gives CASSQGVAGGEQFF.

V usage is TRBV7-3 and J usage is TRBJ2-7; 8 bases map to TRBD1. The germline V gene has CDR1 SGHTA and CDR2 FQGTGA. Germline trimming cut 5 bases from V and 6 bases from J; bases unmatched to any gene: 12. The CDR3 length is 15 residues. The CDR3 region has the DNA TGTGCCAGCAGCCCTCAAGGACAGGGCAATAGCGAGCAGTACTTC. The encoded protein is CASSPQGQGNSEQYF.

The chain recombines TRBV6-1 with TRBJ1-5; a weak D match, TRBD1 (6 bases). The CDR3 is made up of 13 amino acids. V lost 6 bases and J lost 6, with 12 bases in between. Per germline, CDR1 MNHNS and CDR2 SASEGT. This CDR3 reads CASSPTGTQPQHF. The CDR3 DNA sequence: TGTGCCAGCAGCCCCACAGGGACTCAGCCCCAGCATTTT.

This clone appeared once. The V call is TRBV19, the J call TRBJ1-2, with D perhaps matching TRBD1 (6 bases). V was pared by 4 bases and J by 8 bases, with 11 bases between. The CDR3 runs to 12 residues. Per the germline V gene, CDR1 is LNHDA and CDR2 is SQIVND (reference sequence). The CDR3 nucleotides read TGTGCCAGTAGTACCAACAGGGAAGGCTACACCTTC. This encodes CASSTNREGYTF.

The genes are TRBV12-5 and TRBJ2-7; TRBD1 agrees at 9 bases. The CDR3 covers 15 residues. Germline V lookup: CDR1 LGHNT, CDR2 FRNRAP. V was pared by 1 base and J by 5 bases, with 6 bases of the junction left unmatched. The CDR3 nucleotides read TGTGCTAGTGGTTTGGAGGGACAGGGTACCCACGAGCAGTACTTC. Translation: CASGLEGQGTHEQYF.

The chain couples TRBV7-3 to TRBJ2-1; 7 bases are shared with TRBD2. The CDR3 loop spans 16 amino acids. The V segment lost 1 base and the J segment 8 bases; nucleotides outside the gene matches: 11. The germline gives CDR1 SGHTA, CDR2 FQGTGA. As DNA, the CDR3 is TGTGCCAGCAGCTTAAGGCAGCGGGGTGCTCAAGATGAGCAGTTCTTC. Translating it yields CASSLRQRGAQDEQFF.

The chain is built from TRBV5-4 and TRBJ1-1, with 9 bases aligning to TRBD1. Unmatched junction bases numbered 2, after V lost 4 bases and J lost 1 base. Looked up from germline, CDR1 is SGHNT and CDR2 is YYREEE (reference sequence). The CDR3 runs to 14 residues. CDR3 coding DNA: TGTGCCAGCAGCAAGGGACAGGGGAACACTGAAGCTTTCTTT. Protein product: CASSKGQGNTEAFF.

This chain uses TRBV7-3 with TRBJ1-1; no clear D gene. The germline V and J ends were trimmed by 5 bases and 2 bases, with 9 bases remaining between them. The CDR3 spans 13 residues. Germline V CDR1 and CDR2: SGHTA, FQGTGA. CDR3 region: CASSAQRNTEAFF. CDR3 sequence (DNA): TGTGCCAGCAGCGCTCAGCGTAACACTGAAGCTTTCTTT.

The V gene is TRBV4-3, the J gene TRBJ2-3; no firm D call. V lost 2 bases and J 4 bases, leaving 7 bases between the germline ends. Germline CDR1 is LGHNA and CDR2 is YSLEER. The CDR3 has 13 residues. The CDR3 nucleotides read TGCGCCAGCAGCCAAATAGAGTCAGATACGCAGTATTTT. Encoded protein: CASSQIESDTQYF.

The genes are TRBV21-1 and TRBJ1-6; TRBD1 is the table's D call and was not checked against the DNA. TRBV21-1 corresponds to a pseudogene. The CDR3 sequence is 14 residues long. CDR3 sequence reads: CASEQSSYNSPLHF. CDR3 DNA sequence: TGTGCCAGCGAACAGAGCTCCTATAATTCACCCCTCCACTTT.

This sequence joins TRBV18 and TRBJ2-5; tentatively, D is TRBD2 (5 bases). Germline CDR1 is KGHSH and CDR2 is LQKENI. The CDR3 spans 16 residues. The V gene lost 2 bases and the J gene lost 2 bases, with 15 bases spanning the gap. CDR3 sequence (DNA): TGTGCCAGCTCACCATGGGAGAGGGTTCGTCAAGAGACCCAGTACTTC. Translated: CASSPWERVRQETQYF.

On this clone itself: This sample includes further DNA sequences coding for the same CDR3. The gene calls are TRBV10-3 and TRBJ1-4; 10 nucleotides line up with TRBD1. V shed 10 bases and J 6 bases; nucleotides not matched to a gene: 5. The germline CDR1 and CDR2 sequences are ENHRY and SYGVKD. The CDR3 covers 13 residues. CDR3 in amino acids: CATAGTGDEKLFF. The CDR3 DNA follows: TGTGCCACCGCCGGGACAGGGGATGAAAAACTGTTTTTT.

This clone was observed once. V usage is TRBV29-1 and J usage is TRBJ1-5, with TRBD1 matching over 9 bases. Germline V gives CDR1 SQVTM, CDR2 ANQGSEA. Unmatched junction bases numbered 8, after V lost 4 bases and J lost 7 bases. This CDR3 is 14 amino acids long. The CDR3 DNA reads TGCAGCGTTGGAGCACAGGGGGCCGAACAGCCCCAGCATTTT. Protein: CSVGAQGAEQPQHF.

The chain joins TRBV5-1 to TRBJ2-1; D gene unclear. Germline V gene data show CDR1 as SGHRS and CDR2 as YFSETQ. The CDR3 runs 14 residues. V was shortened by 1 base and J by 6 bases, with 11 bases between the two germline ends. Here the CDR3 reads CASSLQSPPNEQFF. Written as DNA, the CDR3 is TGCGCCAGCAGCTTGCAGTCTCCCCCCAATGAGCAGTTCTTC.

V gene TRBV6-5 combines with J gene TRBJ1-6; weak D call: TRBD1 (5 bases). Trimming shortened V by 6 bases and J by 2 bases, and 8 bases separated the two germline ends. CDR3 length: 14 residues. CDR1 is MNHEY and CDR2 is SVGAGI in the germline V gene. The CDR3 sequence: CASRPTAYNSPLHF. Here the CDR3 DNA reads TGTGCCAGCAGACCGACAGCCTATAATTCACCCCTCCACTTT.

The genes are TRBV10-2 and TRBJ2-7; TRBD2 matches 11 bases. Germline loops: CDR1 WSHSY, CDR2 SAAADI. V shed 6 bases and J 7 bases; nucleotides not matched to a gene: 5. CDR3 length equals 13 residues. DNA of the CDR3: TGCGCCAGCAGACTAGCGGGAGCTAATGAGCAGTACTTC. Translated: CASRLAGANEQYF.